This T cell receptor (beta chain) was identified during a study of T cells after somatic rescue of genetic block (TCRdb year 2020). About the investigation overall: What the study looked at was long-term robustness, specifically in a T-cell system that came about through somatic rescue of a genetic block in T-cell development.

The germline V gene supplies CDR1 SGHAT and CDR2 FQNNGV. The CDR3, from cysteine to phenylalanine, totals 16 residues. The kept DNA is CDR3 alone, 48 bases in frame from the first base. Compared with germline, V lacks 5 bases and J lacks 4 bases; bases without a gene match: 9. The library was made by the immunoSEQ multiplex PCR assay. Held by TCRdb, this immuneACCESS table contains in-frame sequences only and omits some clones. Under half of the omission traces to an unresolved V gene where checked; the cause of the rest is unknown. Present in this sample are tens of thousands of clones, just over 90% of which were seen just once. The ten largest clones capture roughly 2.8% of the sample. Of note for this clone: No cognate antigen has been identified for it. No base-level quality is on record; no much larger clone is a single base apart.

This sequence was found in a man aged 25 to 45. Input material: peripheral blood mononuclear cells (PBMCs). The sequence is built from TRBV11-2 and TRBJ1-2, with 11 bases aligning to TRBD1. CDR3 loop: CASSPRAGTGGYGYTF. The DNA sequence is as follows: TGTGCCAGCAGCCCCCGAGCCGGGACAGGGGGCTATGGCTACACCTTC.